The 30 T cell receptor beta chains below were found in one sample sequenced in a study of T cell responses to AZD1222 COVID-19 vaccine. Measured with immunoSEQ multiplex PCR; TCRdb has only the in-frame clones, and not every one. The sample includes about 67,000 clones, approximately 83% of them seen just once. The sample was peripheral blood, taken 28 days after the second AZD1222 dose. The source is an adult who received the AZD1222 COVID-19 vaccine.

This chain joins TRBV6-5 and TRBJ2-3, with D maybe TRBD2 (5 bases). CDR3 length: 15 amino acids. CDR1 and CDR2 from the germline V gene are MNHEY and SVGAGI. Trimming took 6 bases from V and 2 from J, leaving 15 bases between them. CDR3 region: CASSGRRVLTDTQYF. As DNA, the CDR3 is TGTGCCAGCAGCGGGCGGCGGGTTCTCACAGATACGCAGTATTTT.

CDR3 in DNA: TGTGCCAGCAGCTTAGAACCGGACAGATTTGAAGCTTTCTTT. This translates into CASSLEPDRFEAFF. J is TRBJ1-1 and V is TRBV7-2; D is possibly TRBD1 (6 bases). Germline V gene lookup returns CDR1 SGHTA and CDR2 FQGNSA. Trimming took 1 base from V and 7 from J, leaving 13 bases between them. The length of the CDR3 is 14 residues.

J is TRBJ2-5 and V is TRBV10-3; D possibly corresponds to TRBD2 (6 bases). V lost 3 bases and J lost 5, with 10 bases in between. In germline, CDR1 is ENHRY, CDR2 SYGVKD. The CDR3 length is 13 residues. CDR3: CAISDGTYETQYF. As DNA, the CDR3 is TGTGCCATCAGTGATGGGACTTATGAGACCCAGTACTTC.

The chain combines TRBV3-1 (or the pseudogene TRBV3-2) with TRBJ2-3, with 11 bases fitting TRBD2. Per germline, CDR1 LGHDT and CDR2 YNNKEL (reference sequence). There are 18 residues in the CDR3. V was clipped by 5 bases and J by 1 base; unmatched bases: 11. The DNA of the CDR3 is TGTGCCAGCAGCAGAAGGCTACGTAGCGGGGGGGGCACAGATACGCAGTATTTT. This translates into CASSRRLRSGGGTDTQYF.

The table lists this clone with a count of one. This chain joins TRBV6-5 and TRBJ1-5; D is unresolved. V was trimmed by 6 bases and J by 1 base, leaving 13 bases between them. From germline, CDR1 is MNHEY and CDR2 SVGAGI. The CDR3 contains 15 residues. The DNA of the CDR3 is TGTGCCAGCAGACCCCTCGGCCCCAGCAATCAGCCCCAGCATTTT. It translates to CASRPLGPSNQPQHF.

V and J are TRBV11-2 and TRBJ2-1; D possibly corresponds to TRBD1 (5 bases). CDR1 is SGHAT and CDR2 is FQNNGV in the germline V gene. CDR3 size: 15 residues. Trimming shortened V by 1 base and J by 7 bases, and 14 bases separated the two germline ends. CDR3 DNA sequence: TGTGCCAGCAGCTTAGGCAGGGTGGTTGAGAATGAGCAGTTCTTC. Protein: CASSLGRVVENEQFF.

The chain links TRBV6-1 to TRBJ2-5; D unclear. Germline lookup yields CDR1 MNHNS and CDR2 SASEGT. This CDR3 is built from 16 residues. V was cut by 0 bases and J by 0 bases, with 11 bases left in between. The CDR3 reads CASSEALALYQETQYF. The CDR3 DNA is TGTGCCAGCAGTGAAGCGTTGGCTTTGTACCAAGAGACCCAGTACTTC.

V gene TRBV2 combines with J gene TRBJ1-5; 10 nucleotides align to TRBD1. The CDR3 contains 16 residues. Trimming removed 8 bases from V and 2 bases from J; junction bases left unmatched: 9. CDR1 and CDR2 from the germline V gene are SNHLY and FYNNEI. The CDR3 DNA follows: TGTGCCAGCTCCGGACAGGGGGTTATCGGCAATCAGCCCCAGCATTTT. As protein: CASSGQGVIGNQPQHF.

CDR3: CASNVDSQRQPQHF. The CDR3 nucleotides are TGTGCCAGCAACGTGGACAGTCAGCGTCAGCCCCAGCATTTT. J is TRBJ1-5 and V is TRBV2, with D perhaps matching TRBD1 (6 bases). The V gene's germline CDR1 is SNHLY and CDR2 FYNNEI. The CDR3 totals 14 residues. V was shortened by 7 bases and J by 6 bases, with 16 bases between the two germline ends.

This rearrangement joins TRBV7-2 to TRBJ1-1, with no clear D. There are 13 residues in the CDR3. Germline CDR1 is SGHTA and CDR2 is FQGNSA. Trimming cost V 1 base and J 8 bases, with 11 bases left between them. For the CDR3, the DNA is TGTGCCAGCAGCTTAGGGCTCGGGCGAGAAGCTTTCTTT. Translated: CASSLGLGREAFF. The full variable domain, in which reference TRBV7-2 and TRBJ1-1 provide the parts outside the CDR3, is GAGVSQSPSNKVTEKGKDVELRCDPISGHTALYWYRQSLGQGLEFLIYFQGNSAPDKSGLPSDRFSAERTGGSVSTLTIQRTQQEDSAVYLCASSLGLGREAFFGQGTRLTVV.

The V gene is TRBV7-9, the J gene TRBJ1-2; unclear D gene. The germline V and J ends were trimmed by 5 bases and 4 bases, with 17 bases remaining between them. The CDR3 extends over 15 amino acids. Germline loops: CDR1 SEHNR, CDR2 FQNEAQ (reference sequence). The CDR3 nucleotides are TGTGCCAGCAGCCAAGACAAGGCCCCGGTCTATGGCTACACCTTC. Its protein product is CASSQDKAPVYGYTF.

The rearrangement uses TRBV28 and TRBJ1-5; the match to TRBD1 covers 7 bases. This CDR3 has 17 amino acids. Trimming cost V 2 bases and J 0 bases; bases outside gene matches: 7. Germline V gene data show CDR1 as MDHEN and CDR2 as SYDVKM. The CDR3 sequence: CASSLGGQGDSNQPQHF. CDR3 DNA sequence: TGTGCCAGCAGTTTAGGGGGTCAGGGGGATAGCAATCAGCCCCAGCATTTT.

This clone is medium-sized by share. The V gene is TRBV30, the J gene TRBJ2-3; D may be TRBD1 (5 bases). CDR3 length: 14 amino acids. Trimming removed 4 bases from V and 4 bases from J, with 15 bases in between. CDR1 and CDR2 (germline): GTSNPN, SVGIG (reference sequence). CDR3 bases: TGTGCCTGGACTTACAGGTTGGAAGCAGATACGCAGTATTTT. Its protein is CAWTYRLEADTQYF.

A few counts support this clone. The chain carries TRBV11-2 and TRBJ2-5, with D unclear. V gave up 1 base and J gave up 5 bases, with 5 bases separating them. Germline V CDR1 and CDR2: SGHAT, FQNNGV. The CDR3 spans 12 residues. The CDR3 nucleotides are TGTGCCAGCAGCTTAGGACCGGAGACCCAGTACTTC. Translated, it gives CASSLGPETQYF.

The chain uses TRBV9 and TRBJ2-7; 7 bases are a match to TRBD1. CDR3 length equals 14 residues. Germline CDR1 is SGDLS and CDR2 is YYNGEE. V shed 3 bases, J shed 1 base, and the junction held 4 bases outside the gene matches. The CDR3 is CASSARQGSYEQYF. The CDR3 bases are TGTGCCAGCAGCGCTAGACAGGGTTCCTACGAGCAGTACTTC.

The sample holds a few counts of this clone. The chain combines TRBV30 with TRBJ2-2; TRBD2 might be the D (7 bases). Trimming removed 4 bases at V and 0 bases at J, with 21 bases between. The CDR3 is made up of 18 amino acids. Germline lookup yields CDR1 GTSNPN and CDR2 SVGIG (reference sequence). The DNA of the CDR3 is TGTGCCTGGAATTATAGGGTGGGGGGGCAACCGAACACCGGGGAGCTGTTTTTT. It yields the protein CAWNYRVGGQPNTGELFF.

This rearrangement joins TRBV4-1 to TRBJ1-1; 8 bases map to TRBD1. V was clipped by 0 bases and J by 2 bases; unmatched bases: 5. Looked up from germline, CDR1 is MGHRA and CDR2 is YSYEKL. This CDR3 region has 16 residues. In nucleotides, the CDR3 is TGCGCCAGCAGCCAAGAAACGACAGGGGTCAACACTGAAGCTTTCTTT. This codes for CASSQETTGVNTEAFF.

This clone was detected once. This chain links TRBV14 with TRBJ1-2; 8 bases line up with TRBD1. V trimming: 0 bases; J trimming: 4 bases; junction bases outside the gene matches: 4. CDR3 length equals 15 residues. CDR1 and CDR2 (germline): SGHDN, FVKESK. CDR3 nucleotides: TGTGCCAGCAGCCAAGAAGACAGGGGTTCCTATGGCTACACCTTC. It yields the protein CASSQEDRGSYGYTF.

This clone occurred a few times. Here the CDR3 DNA reads TGTGCCAGCAGCCCTTTAAACTCCTATAATTCACCCCTCCACTTT. It is translated as CASSPLNSYNSPLHF. The chain employs TRBV27 and TRBJ1-6, with unresolved D. Trimming took 6 bases from V and 0 from J, leaving 9 bases between them. The CDR3 loop spans 15 amino acids. Germline V lookup: CDR1 MNHEY, CDR2 SMNVEV (reference sequence).

The chain carries TRBV28 and TRBJ1-6, with D unresolved. The CDR3 contains 15 residues. The V gene's germline CDR1 is MDHEN and CDR2 SYDVKM. V was pared by 2 bases and J by 11 bases, with 16 bases between. The CDR3 spells CASSLGYSIGAPLHF. CDR3 bases: TGTGCCAGCAGTTTAGGATATTCCATCGGGGCACCCCTCCACTTT. Together with reference TRBV28 and TRBJ1-6, the CDR3 gives the full variable domain: DVKVTQSSRYLVKRTGEKVFLECVQDMDHENMFWYRQDPGLGLRLIYFSYDVKMKEKGDIPEGYSVSREKKERFSLILESASTNQTSMYLCASSLGYSIGAPLHFGNGTRLTVT.

On this clone itself: Other DNA sequences from this sample encode an identical CDR3 as well. The chain uses TRBV28 and TRBJ2-7; tentatively, D is TRBD1 (5 bases). Germline values: CDR1 MDHEN, CDR2 SYDVKM. Trimming took off 2 bases at V and 4 bases at J, with 12 bases between the two ends. The CDR3 consists of 14 residues. Here the CDR3 DNA reads TGTGCCAGCAGTTTAGCGACAGAACTTTACGAGCAGTACTTC. It specifies CASSLATELYEQYF.

This clone was counted a single time. This chain links TRBV6-2 or TRBV6-3 with TRBJ1-1, with 7 positions matching TRBD1. The CDR3 has 15 amino acids. After removal of 5 bases from V and 0 bases from J, the junction contained 6 bases not matched to a gene. Germline V gene data show CDR1 as MNHEY and CDR2 as SVGEGT. The CDR3 DNA reads as TGTGCCAGCAGTAGCTTACAGGGGTTGAACACTGAAGCTTTCTTT. This encodes CASSSLQGLNTEAFF.

This chain links TRBV5-1 with TRBJ1-6; no definite D call. V was trimmed by 3 bases and J by 9 bases, leaving 16 bases between them. There are 15 residues in the CDR3. Germline CDR1 reads SGHRS; CDR2 reads YFSETQ. CDR3 nucleotide sequence: TGCGCCAGCAGCTCGACCGGCCCTTTAGCTTCACCCCTCCACTTT. Its protein product is CASSSTGPLASPLHF.

The chain carries TRBV5-1 and TRBJ2-1; D is possibly TRBD2 (5 bases). Trimming removed 5 bases from V and 12 bases from J, with 33 bases in between. The CDR3 runs to 18 residues. Germline CDR1 reads SGHRS; CDR2 reads YFSETQ. CDR3 bases: TGCGCCAGCAGAAGCAGAGGCCGTTTCGGGCAGGAGGATATGGCGCAGTTCTTC. Translating gives CASRSRGRFGQEDMAQFF.

This chain connects TRBV28 to TRBJ1-1; D might be TRBD1 (5 bases). V was cut by 5 bases and J by 0 bases, with 13 bases left in between. CDR3 length equals 15 residues. Germline-derived CDR1 and CDR2 are MDHEN and SYDVKM. CDR3 sequence (DNA): TGTGCCAGCAGTACCACCGGGGGATTGAACACTGAAGCTTTCTTT. Its protein product is CASSTTGGLNTEAFF.

There are a few counts of this clone. This chain joins TRBV2 and TRBJ2-2, with TRBD1 identical over 9 bases. The J segment lost 5 bases and the V segment lost 6 bases, leaving 10 bases of the junction unmatched. Germline lookup yields CDR1 SNHLY and CDR2 FYNNEI. There are 16 residues in the CDR3. CDR3 DNA: TGTGCCAGCAGGGAGGGGCGGACAGGGGTAACCGGGGAGCTGTTTTTT. Its protein is CASREGRTGVTGELFF. Using reference TRBV2 and TRBJ2-2 for the parts outside the CDR3, the full variable domain is EPEVTQTPSHQVTQMGQEVILRCVPISNHLYFYWYRQILGQKVEFLVSFYNNEISEKSEIFDDQFSVERPDGSNFTLKIRSTKLEDSAMYFCASREGRTGVTGELFFGEGSRLTVL.

The chain carries TRBV29-1 and TRBJ2-7, with TRBD2 identical over 7 bases. Trimming removed 4 bases from V and 2 bases from J; junction bases left unmatched: 5. There are 13 residues in the CDR3. The germline CDR1 and CDR2 sequences are SQVTM and ANQGSEA. The CDR3 DNA is TGCAGCGTTGTGGGAGGGAGGACCTACGAGCAGTACTTC. This encodes CSVVGGRTYEQYF.

This chain links TRBV6-5 with TRBJ2-7, with D uncertain. Trimming cost V 8 bases and J 4 bases, with 9 bases left between them. The CDR3 spans 11 residues. Germline-derived CDR1 and CDR2 are MNHEY and SVGAGI. CDR3 DNA: TGTGCCAGCCAGAGAGTATACGAGCAGTACTTC. Translating it yields CASQRVYEQYF.

The chain uses TRBV3-1 (or the pseudogene TRBV3-2) and TRBJ1-2; TRBD1 is a possible D gene (5 bases). This CDR3 has 14 amino acids. CDR1 is LGHDT and CDR2 is YNNKEL in the germline V gene (reference sequence). Trimming cost V 3 bases and J 2 bases, with 10 bases left between them. The CDR3, as DNA: TGTGCCAGCAGCCAGGCAGGGTCAAACTATGGCTACACCTTC. This sequence encodes CASSQAGSNYGYTF.

The rearrangement joins TRBV6-1 to TRBJ2-7; D ambiguous. The V gene's germline CDR1 is MNHNS and CDR2 SASEGT. There are 14 residues in the CDR3. V shed 2 bases and J shed 5 bases, with 13 bases lying between them. CDR3 DNA sequence: TGTGCCAGCAGTGAATTAAGGCCCTTCCACGAGCAGTACTTC. Protein sequence: CASSELRPFHEQYF.